This paragraph covers one T cell receptor (beta chain) sequence. What this receptor recognizes is not known. No base qualities exist here, and no much larger clone lies one base off it. This sample is part of a study of vaccination effects on CD4 cells after COVID-19 (dated 2022 in TCRdb). Regarding the research as a whole: Each participant got two doses of an mRNA SARS-CoV-2 vaccine, either BNT162b2 or mRNA-1273. The study compared SARS-CoV-2 spike-specific CD4+ TCR repertoires before and after mRNA vaccination in COVID-19 convalescent patients and infection-naive vaccine recipients. Altogether, nine to ten COVID-19 convalescent patients and several SARS-CoV-2-naive healthy vaccine recipients made up the full study. In the study, cultures from other donors were sequenced using the Oncomine TCR Beta short-read assay on an Illumina iSeq 100. On the study overall, not on this receptor specifically: Marked clonal contraction was observed in both infection-induced and vaccine-induced clones at late post-vaccination timepoints, consistent with waning T cell responses. The study was limited by a small number of convalescent patients, and early post-infection timepoints were lacking. Among healthy vaccine recipients, nearly all vaccine-induced clones were SARS-CoV-2 mono-reactive, and just 1 of 255 was cross-reactive with common cold coronaviruses.

The ViraFEST assay stimulated PBMC with viral peptide pools and then used TCR sequencing to identify antigen-specific CD4+ T cell clonotypes by expansion. After about 9 days of culture, CD4+ T cells were isolated with the EasySep CD4+ T cell isolation kit. None of the healthy vaccine recipients had a prior SARS-CoV-2 infection, which was confirmed by nucleocapsid antibody tests that came back negative both before and after vaccination. Some 1.9 million PBMC per well were cultured with approximately 10 ug/ml peptides in IMDM containing around 4.6% human AB serum, about 9.6 IU/ml IL-2 and gentamicin. On days 3 and 7, half of the culture medium was replaced with fresh IL-2-containing medium. Unless otherwise noted, each peptide stimulation condition was cultured in triplicate wells. Using Ficoll-Paque Plus gradient centrifugation, PBMC were separated from whole blood and then either used fresh or cryopreserved at -140C. The overlapping peptide pools covered the spike proteins of SARS-CoV-2 as well as those of the common cold coronaviruses HCoV-NL63, HCoV-OC43 and HCoV-229E. Genomic DNA was extracted from cultured CD4+ T cells with the QIAamp micro DNA kit.

Library method: the immunoSEQ multiplex PCR assay. DNA from the cultured and isolated CD4+ T cells underwent TCR beta CDR3 sequencing. On the study's bioinformatics: Non-productive TCR sequences were discarded, and reads were trimmed to the CDR3 region, with only CDR3s of 7 or more amino acids retained. Antigen-specific clonotypes were identified using the MANAFEST web app by comparison of expansion in peptide wells against reference cultures. Positive clones required FDR<0.05 expansion versus reference and all other wells, odds ratio above 5, and frequency above 0.1% in two replicate wells. A clonotype was called cross-reactive if it was significantly expanded both in SARS-CoV-2 spike wells and in at least one common cold coronavirus spike condition. Using the stringdist R package, CDR3 similarity was measured by Levenshtein distance, and unrooted trees were constructed with ape in R 3.6.1. TCRdb re-hosts the immuneACCESS table, in-frame sequences only. Its copies lack some clones; in the studies checked, an unresolved V gene accounts for under half of them, and the cause for the rest is not known. The V and J calls and the clone size are those of that table, but D and trimming were determined from the DNA. This sample gives 40,000 to 50,000 clones in total; 70% to 85% of them show up just once. Approximately 2.9% of the sample comes from the top ten.

CDR1 is given as SGHRS and CDR2 as YFSETQ, both from the germline V gene. V is clipped by 2 bases and J by 0 bases, and the sequence between their germline boundaries is 10 bases long. CDR3 length: 15 amino acids, cysteine to phenylalanine. Solely the CDR3 DNA is kept, with 45 bases framed from the first base. The starting material was CD4+ T cells from PBMCs cultured with HCoV-NL63 spike peptides, obtained before COVID-19 vaccination. According to the study, the label for this sample's cell subset or site signals: HCoV-NL63 spike overlapping peptide pool stimulation. The V and J genes are TRBV5-1 and TRBJ2-3, with a weak D call of TRBD2 (5 bases match). The sequence came from a human donor who received a COVID-19 vaccine. Read as DNA, the sequence is TGCGCCAGCAGCTTTAGCGCTCCTAGCACAGATACGCAGTATTTT. It translates as CASSFSAPSTDTQYF.